A single sample gave rise to the 19 T cell receptor beta chains below, sequenced in a study of CD8+ T cells in alopecia areata. Extracted RNA was reverse transcribed into cDNA, the sequencing template. Libraries were prepared by immunoSEQ multiplex PCR; TCRdb keeps only in-frame clonotypes and omits some of them. The sample carries more than 90,000 clones, about two fifths recorded once. The sequenced sample was CD4+ T cells sorted from blood. The receptors were gathered from a human donor with alopecia areata.

The chain joins TRBV29-1 to TRBJ2-5; 11 bases match TRBD1. J lost 6 bases, V lost 4 bases, and 7 bases had no gene match. The V gene's germline CDR1 is SQVTM and CDR2 ANQGSEA. The length of the CDR3 is 14 residues. Here the CDR3 DNA reads TGCAGCGTTGGGGACAGGGGGTTGCGGAAGACCCAGTACTTC. As protein: CSVGDRGLRKTQYF.

A few counts support this clone. The J gene is TRBJ2-7, the V gene TRBV7-2; D is undetermined. CDR1 and CDR2 (germline): SGHTA, FQGNSA. The CDR3 has 15 amino acids. Trimming took 6 bases from V and 2 from J, leaving 17 bases between them. Here the CDR3 DNA reads TGTGCCAGCAGTCTTTATCGGACGCCTACCTACGAGCAGTACTTC. Its protein product is CASSLYRTPTYEQYF.

In its sample, this clone was seen a few times. This chain uses TRBV4-3 with TRBJ1-1; the D gene is possibly TRBD1 (5 bases). Germline values: CDR1 LGHNA, CDR2 YSLEER. The CDR3 consists of 13 residues. The V end was cut by 4 bases, the J end by 1 base, with 7 bases between. The CDR3 coding sequence is TGCGCCAGCAGCCGCACAGGGAACACTGAAGCTTTCTTT. It translates to CASSRTGNTEAFF.

The CDR3 protein is CSVTTGTGNNEQFF. CDR3 nucleotides: TGCAGCGTGACAACCGGGACAGGGAACAATGAGCAGTTCTTC. The V call is TRBV29-1, the J call TRBJ2-1, with 9 bases that match TRBD1. Germline-derived CDR1 and CDR2 are SQVTM and ANQGSEA. The V segment lost 6 bases and the J segment 5 bases; nucleotides outside the gene matches: 8. CDR3 length equals 14 residues.

This clone was seen more than once but under ten times. This rearrangement joins TRBV7-9 to TRBJ2-6, with 7 nucleotides matching TRBD1. Germline V CDR1 and CDR2: SEHNR, FQNEAQ (reference sequence). The V segment lost 0 bases and the J segment 4 bases; nucleotides outside the gene matches: 0. The CDR3 totals 15 residues. The CDR3 loop is CASSLAGGGANVLTF. CDR3 sequence (DNA): TGTGCCAGCAGCTTAGCAGGGGGCGGGGCCAACGTCCTGACTTTC. Using reference TRBV7-9 and TRBJ2-6 for the parts outside the CDR3, the full variable domain is DTGVSQNPRHKITKRGQNVTFRCDPISEHNRLYWYRQTLGQGPEFLTYFQNEAQLEKSRLLSDRFSAERPKGSFSTLEIQRTEQGDSAMYLCASSLAGGGANVLTFGAGSRLTVL.

This chain joins TRBV29-1 and TRBJ2-3; 7 bases are a match to TRBD2. Unmatched junction bases numbered 7, after V lost 8 bases and J lost 2 bases. Germline CDR1 is SQVTM and CDR2 is ANQGSEA. The CDR3 length is 13 residues. The CDR3 reads CSSGGIYTDTQYF. DNA of the CDR3: TGCAGCTCGGGGGGAATCTACACAGATACGCAGTATTTT.

The table lists this clone with a few counts. The gene calls are TRBV5-1 and TRBJ1-1; TRBD1 matches 8 bases. V was pared by 3 bases and J by 3 bases, with 7 bases of the junction left unmatched. This CDR3 is 15 amino acids long. The germline V gene encodes CDR1 SGHRS and CDR2 YFSETQ. Here the CDR3 DNA reads TGCGCCAGCAGCTCCGGACAGGGATCGGACACTGAAGCTTTCTTT. It specifies CASSSGQGSDTEAFF.

This clone has just a few counts. V gene TRBV29-1 combines with J gene TRBJ1-1; D ambiguous. The CDR3 loop spans 12 amino acids. The V gene lost 4 bases and the J gene lost 11 bases, with 17 bases spanning the gap. Per germline, CDR1 SQVTM and CDR2 ANQGSEA. DNA for the CDR3: TGCAGCGTTGTTGTCCTCGCGGTTGGTGCTTTCTTT. Amino acid sequence: CSVVVLAVGAFF.

This clone was detected a few times. V and J are TRBV30 and TRBJ2-3, with a tentative D call TRBD2 (5 bases). The length of the CDR3 is 13 residues. Looked up from germline, CDR1 is GTSNPN and CDR2 is SVGIG (reference sequence). Trimming removed 1 base from V and 4 bases from J, with 9 bases in between. Here the CDR3 DNA reads TGTGCCTGGAGTGGAGGGTGGGCAGATACGCAGTATTTT. Its protein product is CAWSGGWADTQYF.

The table lists this clone with a few counts. The CDR3 spells CASSEARWVEETQYF. CDR3 in DNA: TGTGCCAGCAGTGAAGCGCGCTGGGTAGAAGAGACCCAGTACTTC. J is TRBJ2-5 and V is TRBV6-1; D ambiguous. Germline V gene lookup returns CDR1 MNHNS and CDR2 SASEGT. The CDR3 length is 15 residues. V was shortened by 0 bases and J by 3 bases, with 11 bases between the two germline ends.

The V and J genes are TRBV28 and TRBJ2-7; 8 nucleotides line up with TRBD2. Germline assignment: CDR1 MDHEN and CDR2 SYDVKM. The V segment lost 5 bases and the J segment 0 bases; nucleotides outside the gene matches: 9. The CDR3 contains 16 residues. The CDR3 protein is CASSPNSGKSSYEQYF. In DNA, the CDR3 is TGTGCCAGCAGTCCGAATAGCGGGAAGAGCTCCTACGAGCAGTACTTC.

The chain joins TRBV29-1 to TRBJ1-1, with 8 bases that match TRBD1. After removal of 4 bases from V and 5 bases from J, the junction contained 6 bases not matched to a gene. The CDR3 covers 13 residues. Germline loops: CDR1 SQVTM, CDR2 ANQGSEA. The CDR3 loop reads CSVAWTGRTEAFF. The DNA for the CDR3 is TGCAGCGTTGCGTGGACAGGGCGGACTGAAGCTTTCTTT.

This clone has a handful of counts. This sequence joins TRBV7-9 and TRBJ1-1, with D hard to call. V gave up 1 base and J gave up 0 bases, with 3 bases separating them. Germline assignment: CDR1 SEHNR and CDR2 FQNEAQ (reference sequence). The CDR3 consists of 13 residues. CDR3 in amino acids: CASSLDLNTEAFF. CDR3 nucleotides: TGTGCCAGCAGCTTAGACCTGAACACTGAAGCTTTCTTT. The whole variable domain, remainder taken from reference TRBV7-9 and TRBJ1-1, is DTGVSQNPRHKITKRGQNVTFRCDPISEHNRLYWYRQTLGQGPEFLTYFQNEAQLEKSRLLSDRFSAERPKGSFSTLEIQRTEQGDSAMYLCASSLDLNTEAFFGQGTRLTVV.

The rearrangement joins TRBV4-2 to TRBJ2-5; 8 nucleotides agree with TRBD2. With V trimmed by 0 bases and J by 3 bases, 6 bases remained unmatched. Germline V CDR1 and CDR2: LGHNA, YNFKEQ. The CDR3 is 16 residues long. CDR3 residues: CASSQDFSGGEETQYF. The CDR3 coding sequence is TGTGCCAGCAGCCAAGACTTTTCGGGGGGGGAAGAGACCCAGTACTTC.

J is TRBJ1-2 and V is TRBV20-1, with a possible D match to TRBD1 (5 bases). Trimming took off 6 bases at V and 4 bases at J, with 9 bases between the two ends. The CDR3 covers 11 residues. Germline lookup yields CDR1 DFQATT and CDR2 SNEGSKA (reference sequence). Written as DNA, the CDR3 is TGCAGTGCCCCAGGGTTCTATGGCTACACCTTC. It is translated as CSAPGFYGYTF.

This clone was counted between two and nine times. CDR3 in DNA: TGCAGCATCACGGTTGGCGGCGCTCCCGAGACCCAGTACTTC. Amino acid sequence: CSITVGGAPETQYF. The J gene is TRBJ2-5, the V gene TRBV29-1; no firm D call. The V and J ends lost 8 bases and 5 bases respectively, with 21 bases between them. Germline V gene sequence: CDR1 SQVTM, CDR2 ANQGSEA. The CDR3 consists of 14 residues.

The chain has TRBV5-1 and TRBJ2-5, with TRBD1 matching over 8 bases. CDR1 is SGHRS and CDR2 is YFSETQ in the germline V gene. The length of the CDR3 is 15 residues. V lost 4 bases, J lost 5 bases, and 10 bases stayed unmatched. CDR3 in amino acids: CASSRSTTGAETQYF. CDR3 nucleotide sequence: TGCGCCAGCAGCCGCTCTACGACAGGGGCGGAGACCCAGTACTTC.

The chain uses TRBV4-2 and TRBJ2-4; D may match TRBD1 or TRBD2 (5 bases each). In germline, CDR1 is LGHNA, CDR2 YNFKEQ. V lost 3 bases, J lost 6 bases, and 18 bases lay in between. CDR3 length: 16 amino acids. The CDR3, as DNA: TGTGCCAGCAGCCACACCGGGACCGACTCTACAAACATTCAGTACTTC. The encoded protein is CASSHTGTDSTNIQYF.

This chain joins TRBV29-1 and TRBJ2-7, with D tentatively TRBD1 (5 bases). The CDR3 totals 12 residues. Trimming left V 4 bases short and J 2 bases short, with 9 bases between. Per germline, CDR1 SQVTM and CDR2 ANQGSEA. For the CDR3, the DNA is TGCAGCGTTGTGACAGAGACCTACGAGCAGTACTTC. Its protein product is CSVVTETYEQYF.